What follows are 24 T cell receptor beta chains derived from one specimen sequenced in a study of T cells in Graves' hyperthyroidism and ophthalmopathy. TCR beta CDR3 regions were amplified from RNA. A first-round RT-PCR of the TCR CDR3 used the HTBI primer set. TCRdb analysed the multiplex PCR reads with MiXCR anew, one entry per CDR3 protein. The repertoire holds around 580,000 distinct CDR3 sequences, with 15% to 20% as singletons. The sample consisted of blood. The origin of the receptors is a woman aged 18 to 35 with Graves' hyperthyroidism.

This clonotype showed up many times. The chain couples TRBV28 to TRBJ2-7, with D uncertain. The CDR3 consists of 13 residues. Germline CDR1 reads MDHEN; CDR2 reads SYDVKM. With 5 bases removed from V and 4 bases from J, the gap between germline ends came to 12 bases. CDR3 loop: CASSPARKYEQYF. The CDR3 nucleotides read TGTGCCAGCAGTCCCGCCCGAAAGTACGAGCAGTACTTC.

This clonotype was found many times. The chain carries TRBV28 and TRBJ1-1, with unresolved D. This CDR3 is built from 13 residues. CDR1 and CDR2 from the germline V gene are MDHEN and SYDVKM. Deletions cut 7 bases from V and 1 base from J, with 10 bases between. The CDR3 reads CASTDPPNTEAFF. As DNA, the CDR3 is TGTGCCAGCACCGACCCTCCGAACACTGAAGCTTTCTTT.

The chain has TRBV14 and TRBJ2-1; the match to TRBD2 covers 15 bases. This CDR3 spans 16 amino acids. V trimming: 4 bases; J trimming: 10 bases; junction bases outside the gene matches: 8. Germline CDR1 reads SGHDN; CDR2 reads FVKESK. The CDR3 sequence is CASSRGLAGGPWEQFF. The CDR3 DNA reads as TGTGCCAGCAGCCGAGGACTAGCGGGGGGGCCTTGGGAGCAGTTCTTC.

This clonotype came up many times. The V gene is TRBV11-2, the J gene TRBJ1-1; D gene uncertain. V lost 4 bases and J 1 base, leaving 7 bases between the germline ends. This CDR3 region has 13 residues. Germline V gene data show CDR1 as SGHAT and CDR2 as FQNNGV. CDR3 loop: CASSSDGNTEAFF. The CDR3 bases are TGTGCCAGCAGCTCGGACGGGAACACTGAAGCTTTCTTT.

This clonotype was seen repeatedly, ten times or more. The V call is TRBV20-1, the J call TRBJ2-5, with TRBD1 matching 7 bases. Germline loops: CDR1 DFQATT, CDR2 SNEGSKA (reference sequence). With V trimmed by 6 bases and J by 6 bases, 10 bases remained unmatched. There are 13 residues in the CDR3. Here the CDR3 DNA reads TGCAGTGCCAAAAAGACAGGGTGGCAGACCCAGTACTTC. Protein: CSAKKTGWQTQYF.

The V call is TRBV27, the J call TRBJ2-1; 13 bases match TRBD2. CDR1 and CDR2 from the germline V gene are MNHEY and SMNVEV (reference sequence). Unmatched junction bases numbered 4, after V lost 5 bases and J lost 6 bases. This CDR3 is 15 amino acids long. CDR3 DNA: TGTGCCAGCAGTGGCTGGACTAGCGGGGGCAATGAGCAGTTCTTC. It codes for CASSGWTSGGNEQFF.

The chain employs TRBV19 and TRBJ1-2, with unresolved D. The CDR3 is 11 amino acids. CDR1 is LNHDA and CDR2 is SQIVND in the germline V gene (reference sequence). Trimming left V 7 bases short and J 6 bases short, with 9 bases between. DNA for the CDR3: TGTGCCAGTACGACGACTCATGGCTACACCTTC. Residues: CASTTTHGYTF.

This clonotype was recorded at least ten times. The CDR3 reads CASSYPGQGGIGANYGYTF. In nucleotides, the CDR3 is TGTGCCAGCAGTTATCCGGGACAGGGGGGGATTGGGGCAAACTATGGCTACACCTTC. The J gene is TRBJ1-2, the V gene TRBV28; 11 bases are a match to TRBD1. CDR3 size: 19 residues. From germline, CDR1 is MDHEN and CDR2 SYDVKM. J gave up 2 bases and V 4 bases, and 15 bases lay outside the gene matches.

Many counts were recorded for this clonotype. The chain combines TRBV6-2 or TRBV6-3 with TRBJ2-1; D possibly matches TRBD1 or TRBD2 (5 bases each). The germline gives CDR1 MNHEY, CDR2 SVGEGT. Trimming took 2 bases from V and 10 from J, leaving 24 bases between them. CDR3 size: 17 residues. The chain's CDR3 is CASSYIEMWGRGTEQFF. CDR3 in DNA: TGTGCCAGCAGTTACATCGAGATGTGGGGACGAGGGACCGAGCAGTTCTTC.

This clonotype has ten or more counts. The junction shows a germline mismatch at one end, possibly a read error. J is TRBJ1-5 and V is TRBV12-3 or TRBV12-4; D not resolved. CDR3 size: 13 residues. As DNA, the CDR3 is TGTGCCAGCAGCTTAGGCCTCAATCAGCCCCAGCATTTT. Translating gives CASSLGLNQPQHF.

The chain couples TRBV28 to TRBJ2-7; unclear D gene. Germline V CDR1 and CDR2: MDHEN, SYDVKM. Trimming left V 6 bases short and J 3 bases short, with 18 bases between. The CDR3 is 15 residues long. In nucleotides, the CDR3 is TGTGCCAGCAGCCCAAGGGTTGGCAGAGTCTACGAGCAGTACTTC. It is translated as CASSPRVGRVYEQYF.

This clonotype was seen repeatedly, ten times or more. The chain combines TRBV11-2 with TRBJ2-5; D not certain. Germline-derived CDR1 and CDR2 are SGHAT and FQNNGV. V lost 3 bases and J 0 bases, leaving 20 bases between the germline ends. CDR3 size: 18 residues. This CDR3 is CASSFPHPGVRYQETQYF. DNA of the CDR3: TGTGCCAGCAGCTTCCCTCACCCGGGCGTCAGGTACCAAGAGACCCAGTACTTC. Looking up the rest from reference TRBV11-2 and TRBJ2-5 gives the full variable domain: EAGVAQSPRYKIIEKRQSVAFWCNPISGHATLYWYQQILGQGPKLLIQFQNNGVVDDSQLPKDRFSAERLKGVDSTLKIQPAKLEDSAVYLCASSFPHPGVRYQETQYFGPGTRLLVL.

This clonotype was recorded at least ten times. The chain uses TRBV11-2 and TRBJ2-1, with TRBD2 matching over 8 bases. This CDR3 spans 13 amino acids. Trimming removed 5 bases from V and 10 bases from J; junction bases left unmatched: 7. Germline CDR1 is SGHAT and CDR2 is FQNNGV. The CDR3 nucleotides read TGTGCCAGCAGCCTCGGACTAGCCCAGGAGCAGTTCTTC. Encoded protein: CASSLGLAQEQFF.

There are many counts of this clonotype. The V and J genes are TRBV11-2 and TRBJ2-2, with 12 bases that match TRBD2. Germline V gives CDR1 SGHAT, CDR2 FQNNGV. Trimming cost V 3 bases and J 3 bases; bases outside gene matches: 2. This CDR3 is built from 16 residues. Here the CDR3 DNA reads TGTGCCAGCAGCTTGACTAGCGGGGGAGACACCGGGGAGCTGTTTTTT. Protein product: CASSLTSGGDTGELFF.

This clonotype showed up many times. This rearrangement joins TRBV2 to TRBJ1-5; tentative D call: TRBD1 (5 bases). The CDR3 is made up of 15 amino acids. Trimming shortened V by 3 bases and J by 7 bases, and 16 bases separated the two germline ends. Per the germline V gene, CDR1 is SNHLY and CDR2 is FYNNEI. CDR3 nucleotides: TGTGCCAGCAGTGATGACAGATTGTCGTTGCAGCCCCAGCATTTT. Protein: CASSDDRLSLQPQHF.

Notes on this clonotype: A much larger clone differs from this one at a single base, so this may be a read error. The chain has TRBV3-1 and TRBJ2-1; D is uncertain. CDR3 size: 12 residues. CDR1 is LGHDT, CDR2 YNNKEL, per germline (reference sequence). Trimming took 0 bases from V and 10 from J, leaving 7 bases between them. Written as DNA, the CDR3 is TGTGCCAGCAGCCAAGATATTGGCGAGCAGTTCTTC. This codes for CASSQDIGEQFF.

The V call is TRBV10-1, the J call TRBJ2-7; TRBD1 matches at 9 bases. The CDR3 extends over 15 amino acids. J lost 3 bases, V lost 3 bases, and 6 bases had no gene match. Germline V gene lookup returns CDR1 WNHNN and CDR2 SYGVQD (reference sequence). The CDR3 DNA reads TGCGCCAGCAGTGATCCCGGACAGGGGAACTACGAGCAGTACTTC. This codes for CASSDPGQGNYEQYF.

This clonotype showed up just a few times. This chain uses TRBV5-1 with TRBJ1-6; D gene ambiguous. The germline V gene has CDR1 SGHRS and CDR2 YFSETQ. The CDR3 consists of 15 residues. The V gene lost 4 bases and the J gene lost 10 bases, with 18 bases spanning the gap. CDR3 nucleotide sequence: TGCGCCAGCAGCAAAGTGGCGGACCCCCAATCACCCCTCCACTTT. Translation: CASSKVADPQSPLHF.

This clonotype was seen many times. The gene calls are TRBV24-1 and TRBJ2-3, with D perhaps TRBD2 (6 bases). The V end lost 3 bases, the J end lost 0 bases, and 12 bases lay between the germline ends. The CDR3 sequence is 16 residues long. In germline, CDR1 is KGHDR, CDR2 SFDVKD. This CDR3 is CATSDRTGTSTDTQYF. CDR3 nucleotide sequence: TGTGCCACCAGTGATCGGACGGGGACTAGCACAGATACGCAGTATTTT.

The chain couples TRBV7-8 to TRBJ1-5; no firm D call. There are 17 residues in the CDR3. The V end was cut by 2 bases, the J end by 3 bases, with 17 bases between. CDR1 and CDR2 from the germline V gene are SGHVS and FQNEAQ. CDR3 protein: CASSLLRGPSPNQPQHF. The CDR3 DNA reads as TGTGCCAGCAGCTTACTTAGAGGACCTTCCCCCAATCAGCCCCAGCATTTT.

The V call is TRBV4-1, the J call TRBJ1-4; no reliable D call. Germline V CDR1 and CDR2: MGHRA, YSYEKL. The CDR3 length is 15 residues. Trimming took off 4 bases at V and 3 bases at J, with 12 bases between the two ends. CDR3 bases: TGCGCCAGCAGCCGGCTAGGACTCTCTAATGAAAAACTGTTTTTT. Amino acids: CASSRLGLSNEKLFF.

The chain carries TRBV20-1 and TRBJ1-4; a weak D match, TRBD1 (5 bases). Germline values: CDR1 DFQATT, CDR2 SNEGSKA (reference sequence). The V and J ends lost 3 bases and 7 bases respectively, with 18 bases between them. The CDR3 is 15 residues long. CDR3 in DNA: TGCAGTGCTAGCCCCGCAGTCCAGGGAGGTGAAAAACTGTTTTTT. Translating it yields CSASPAVQGGEKLFF.

A few counts support this clonotype. The CDR3, as DNA: TGCAGCGTTGAAACAGGGGCCTACTATGGCTACACCTTC. Translated, it gives CSVETGAYYGYTF. The chain employs TRBV29-1 and TRBJ1-2; TRBD1 matches 7 bases. Germline CDR1 is SQVTM and CDR2 is ANQGSEA. V dropped 2 bases and J dropped 3; count of bases not matched to a gene: 3. The CDR3 totals 13 residues.

About this clonotype itself: A read error may account for a junction end that differs from germline. The chain employs TRBV28 and TRBJ2-5, with TRBD1 identical over 8 bases. The germline V gene encodes CDR1 MDHEN and CDR2 SYDVKM. This CDR3 spans 15 amino acids. CDR3 residues: CASSSPGGLKEAQYF. The CDR3 DNA sequence: TGTGCCAGCAGTTCCCCAGGGGGCTTGAAAGAGGCCCAGTACTTC. The full variable domain, completed using reference TRBV28 and TRBJ2-5, is DVKVTQSSRYLVKRTGEKVFLECVQDMDHENMFWYRQDPGLGLRLIYFSYDVKMKEKGDIPEGYSVSREKKERFSLILESASTNQTSMYLCASSSPGGLKEAQYFGPGTRLLVL.